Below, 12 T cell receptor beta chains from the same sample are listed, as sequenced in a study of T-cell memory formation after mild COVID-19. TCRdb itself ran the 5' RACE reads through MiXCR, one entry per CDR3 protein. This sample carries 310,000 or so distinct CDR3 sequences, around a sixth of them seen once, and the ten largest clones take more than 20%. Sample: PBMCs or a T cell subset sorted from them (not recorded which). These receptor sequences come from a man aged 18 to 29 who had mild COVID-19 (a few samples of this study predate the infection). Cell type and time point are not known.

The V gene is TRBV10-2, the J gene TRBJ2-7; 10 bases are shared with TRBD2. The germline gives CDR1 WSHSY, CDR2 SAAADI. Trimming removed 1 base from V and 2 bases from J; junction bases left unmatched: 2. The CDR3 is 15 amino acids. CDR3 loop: CASSELAGGTYEQYF. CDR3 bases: TGCGCCAGCAGTGAGTTAGCGGGGGGCACCTACGAGCAGTACTTC.

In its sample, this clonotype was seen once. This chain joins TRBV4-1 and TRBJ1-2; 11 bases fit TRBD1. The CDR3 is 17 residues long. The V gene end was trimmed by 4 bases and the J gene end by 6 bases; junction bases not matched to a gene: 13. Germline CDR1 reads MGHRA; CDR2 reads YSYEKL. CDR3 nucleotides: TGCGCCAGCAGCCGAGGAGGAGGGGACAGGGGGATAAATGGCTACACCTTC. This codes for CASSRGGGDRGINGYTF.

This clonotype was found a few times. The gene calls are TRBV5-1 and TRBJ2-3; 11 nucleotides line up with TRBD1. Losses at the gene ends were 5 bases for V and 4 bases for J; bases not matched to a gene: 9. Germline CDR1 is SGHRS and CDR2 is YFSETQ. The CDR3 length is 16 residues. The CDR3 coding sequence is TGCGCCAGCAGTAAACTTGGGACAGGGGGATCAGATACGCAGTATTTT. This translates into CASSKLGTGGSDTQYF.

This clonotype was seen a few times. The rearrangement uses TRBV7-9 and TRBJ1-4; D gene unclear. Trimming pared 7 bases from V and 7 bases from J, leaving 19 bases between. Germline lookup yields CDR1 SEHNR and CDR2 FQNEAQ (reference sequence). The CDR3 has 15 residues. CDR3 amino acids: CASTRPRVGSEKLFF. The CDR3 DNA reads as TGTGCCAGCACCCGGCCCCGGGTCGGTAGTGAAAAACTGTTTTTT.

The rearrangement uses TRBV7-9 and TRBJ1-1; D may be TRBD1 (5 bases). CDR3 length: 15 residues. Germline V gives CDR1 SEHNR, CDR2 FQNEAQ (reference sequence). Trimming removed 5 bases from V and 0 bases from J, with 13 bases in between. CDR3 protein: CASSTRQSMNTEAFF. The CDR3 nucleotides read TGTGCCAGCAGCACCCGACAGAGCATGAACACTGAAGCTTTCTTT.

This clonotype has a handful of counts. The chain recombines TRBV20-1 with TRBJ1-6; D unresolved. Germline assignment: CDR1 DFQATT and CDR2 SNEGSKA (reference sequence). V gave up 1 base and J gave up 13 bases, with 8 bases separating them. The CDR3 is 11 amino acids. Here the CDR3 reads CSARAPGPLHF. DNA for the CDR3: TGCAGTGCTAGAGCTCCCGGGCCCCTCCACTTT.

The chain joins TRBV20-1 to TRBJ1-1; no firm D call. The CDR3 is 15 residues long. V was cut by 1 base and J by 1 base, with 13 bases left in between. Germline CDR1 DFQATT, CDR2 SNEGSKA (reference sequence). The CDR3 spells CSARGPRAANTEAFF. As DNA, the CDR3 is TGCAGTGCTAGAGGTCCCCGGGCGGCGAACACTGAAGCTTTCTTT.

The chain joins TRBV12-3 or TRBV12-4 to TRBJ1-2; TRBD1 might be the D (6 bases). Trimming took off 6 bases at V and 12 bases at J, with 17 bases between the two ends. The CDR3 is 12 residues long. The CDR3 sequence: CASSLRGWGDTF. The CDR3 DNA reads TGTGCCAGCAGCCTCAGGGGATGGGGCGACACCTTC.

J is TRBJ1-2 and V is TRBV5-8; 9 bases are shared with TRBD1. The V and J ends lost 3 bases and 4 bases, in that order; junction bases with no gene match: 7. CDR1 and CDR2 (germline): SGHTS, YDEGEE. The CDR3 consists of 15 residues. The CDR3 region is CASSWAGTGLYGYTF. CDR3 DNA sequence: TGTGCCAGCAGCTGGGCCGGGACAGGGCTCTATGGCTACACCTTC.

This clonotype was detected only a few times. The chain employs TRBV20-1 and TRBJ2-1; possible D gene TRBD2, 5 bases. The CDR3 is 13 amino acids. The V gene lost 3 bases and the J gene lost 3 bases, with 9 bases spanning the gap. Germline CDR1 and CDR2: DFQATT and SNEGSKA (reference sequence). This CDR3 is CSARTGNYNEQFF. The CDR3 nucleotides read TGCAGTGCTAGGACGGGGAACTACAATGAGCAGTTCTTC.

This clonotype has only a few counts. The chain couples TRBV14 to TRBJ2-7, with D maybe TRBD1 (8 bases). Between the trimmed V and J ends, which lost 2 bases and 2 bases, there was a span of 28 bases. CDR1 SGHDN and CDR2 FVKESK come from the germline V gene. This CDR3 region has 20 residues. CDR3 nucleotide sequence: TGTGCCAGCAGCCAAACCGGGTCCTTCACAGCGGGACAGGACGCCTACGAGCAGTACTTC. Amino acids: CASSQTGSFTAGQDAYEQYF.

CDR3 nucleotide sequence: TGTGCCAGCAGCGGAGACAGGGGAGTCTACGAGCAGTACTTC. Its protein is CASSGDRGVYEQYF. The chain is built from TRBV3-1 and TRBJ2-7, with TRBD1 matching 8 bases. V lost 5 bases, J lost 3 bases, and 6 bases stayed unmatched. The CDR3 is 14 amino acids. Germline V gene sequence: CDR1 LGHDT, CDR2 YNNKEL (reference sequence).